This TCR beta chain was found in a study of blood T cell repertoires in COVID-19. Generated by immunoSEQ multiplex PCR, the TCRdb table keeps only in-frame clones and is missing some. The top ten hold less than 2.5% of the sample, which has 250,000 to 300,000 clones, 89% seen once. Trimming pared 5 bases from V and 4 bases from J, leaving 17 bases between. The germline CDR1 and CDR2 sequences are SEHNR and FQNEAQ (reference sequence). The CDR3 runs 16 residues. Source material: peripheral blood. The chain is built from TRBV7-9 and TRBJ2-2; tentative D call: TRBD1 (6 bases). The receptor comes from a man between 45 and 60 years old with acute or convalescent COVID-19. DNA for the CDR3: TGTGCCAGCAGCCTCGAGGGCAGGGGTCTCACCGGGGAGCTGTTTTTT. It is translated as CASSLEGRGLTGELFF.